Below are 3 T cell receptor beta chains sequenced from a single sample in a study of vaccination and CD4 T cells after COVID-19. An Oncomine TCR Beta short-read assay was used to sequence the DNA from cultured CD4+ T cells. TCRdb itself ran the PCR reads through MiXCR, one entry per CDR3 protein. Found here are just under 20,000 distinct CDR3 sequences, more than 40% of them singletons; the top ten hold roughly 4%. The antigens these receptors bind are not known. Treatment specified: roughly 11-day PBMC culture with coronavirus spike peptide pools or control peptides (ViraFEST assay). Here the sequenced sample was CD4+ T cells from blood, cultured in vitro, taken before SARS-CoV-2 vaccination. These receptors originate from a human donor who had recovered from COVID-19.

In its sample, this clonotype was seen once. The chain couples TRBV7-9 to TRBJ2-1; tentatively, D is TRBD1 (5 bases). Deletions cut 1 base from V and 6 bases from J, with 16 bases between. The CDR3 is made up of 16 amino acids. Germline V gene sequence: CDR1 SEHNR, CDR2 FQNEAQ (reference sequence). CDR3 nucleotides: TGTGCCAGCAGCTTAGTAGGGCTTGGTGGGGCCAATGAGCAGTTCTTC. Its translation is CASSLVGLGGANEQFF. Drawing the rest from reference TRBV7-9 and TRBJ2-1, the complete variable domain is DTGVSQNPRHKITKRGQNVTFRCDPISEHNRLYWYRQTLGQGPEFLTYFQNEAQLEKSRLLSDRFSAERPKGSFSTLEIQRTEQGDSAMYLCASSLVGLGGANEQFFGPGTRLTVL.

The genes are TRBV5-4 and TRBJ1-1; D unresolved. Germline CDR1 SGHNT, CDR2 YYREEE (reference sequence). CDR3 length equals 14 residues. V lost 0 bases and J lost 1, with 7 bases in between. The CDR3 loop is CASSLAVGNTEAFF. CDR3 bases: TGTGCCAGCAGCTTGGCGGTAGGGAACACTGAAGCTTTCTTT.

This clonotype is classed as medium-sized. The chain carries TRBV15 and TRBJ1-1, with 7 nucleotides matching TRBD1. The V gene end was trimmed by 4 bases and the J gene end by 11 bases; junction bases not matched to a gene: 13. The germline CDR1 and CDR2 sequences are LNHNV and YYDKDF (reference sequence). This CDR3 contains 14 residues. The DNA for the CDR3 is TGTGCCACCAGCACCCGGACAACAGGGGTTGGCGCTTTCTTT. This codes for CATSTRTTGVGAFF.